This T cell receptor beta chain was sequenced during a study of blood T cells in healthy people across ages. This CDR3 is 13 amino acids long. In germline, CDR1 is SEHNR, CDR2 FQNEAQ (reference sequence). The V end lost 11 bases, the J end lost 2 bases, and 13 bases lay between the germline ends. Per-sample PBMC isolation yielded at least 6 million cells. A second PCR of about 6 to 12 cycles used a sample-barcoded 5' primer and a J-beta primer mix. TCRdb re-analysed the 5' RACE reads in MiXCR, keeping a single row per CDR3 protein. The sample records about 970,000 distinct CDR3 sequences, about 51% being singletons. This clonotype appeared a few times.

The genes are TRBV7-9 and TRBJ2-1; a weak D match, TRBD2 (6 bases). The sequencing sample was made of blood. The sequence was obtained from a woman in her fifties or sixties in good health. The CDR3 loop reads CAGGGGTYNEQFF. The CDR3 DNA reads as TGTGCCGGGGGTGGGGGGACCTACAATGAGCAGTTCTTC.